One and the same sample provided the 25 T cell receptor beta chains below, sequenced in a study of cytomegalovirus exposure and HLA in healthy donors. PCR used 60 Vbeta primers and 13 Jbeta primers. Sequencing used immunoSEQ multiplex PCR; TCRdb keeps in-frame clones, though not all of them. The sample has 110,000 or so clones; roughly 79% are singletons. Material for sequencing was PBMCs. Source of these receptors: a woman aged 30 to 39 in good health and CMV-seronegative.

This chain links TRBV21-1 with TRBJ2-7; TRBD2 was called by the table and not checked on the DNA. TRBV21-1 has pseudogene status. The CDR3 extends over 21 amino acids. The CDR3 DNA is TGTGCCAGCAGCGGCCGGACAGGGACGGCGCGGGAGGGCCTAAGATTTACCAAGCAGTACTTC. It encodes CASSGRTGTAREGLRFTKQYF.

V is TRBV28 and J is TRBJ2-3, with D tentatively TRBD2 (5 bases). Per germline, CDR1 MDHEN and CDR2 SYDVKM. The CDR3 covers 21 residues. V lost 7 bases and J 5 bases, leaving 37 bases between the germline ends. CDR3 loop: CASKGVGVSPTFFSNIDTQYF. DNA of the CDR3: TGTGCCAGCAAGGGAGTAGGCGTTTCCCCTACATTCTTTTCGAATATAGATACGCAGTATTTT.

This chain links TRBV21-1 with TRBJ2-1; the table's D call, TRBD2, was not checked against the DNA. TRBV21-1 corresponds to a pseudogene. The CDR3 has 14 residues. CDR3 sequence: CASRVLERANEQFF. CDR3 nucleotide sequence: TGTGCCAGCAGGGTACTAGAGCGGGCTAATGAGCAGTTCTTC.

The rearrangement links TRBV19 to TRBJ1-6; no reliable D call. The germline gives CDR1 LNHDA, CDR2 SQIVND (reference sequence). The CDR3 runs 15 residues. Trimming pared 7 bases from V and 9 bases from J, leaving 19 bases between. CDR3 bases: TGTGCCAGTAAGGAGGAATCCCTACTTTTTTCACCCCTCCACTTT. It yields the protein CASKEESLLFSPLHF.

This clone occurred once. V and J are TRBV10-3 and TRBJ2-7; D is uncertain. Trimming removed 2 bases at V and 5 bases at J, with 7 bases between. CDR1 and CDR2 (germline): ENHRY, SYGVKD. The length of the CDR3 is 12 residues. CDR3 sequence: CAISESADEQYF. The CDR3 region has the DNA TGTGCCATCAGTGAGAGTGCAGACGAGCAGTACTTC.

The chain is built from TRBV5-1 and TRBJ1-1; D is undetermined. The CDR3 contains 14 residues. Trimming removed 0 bases from V and 3 bases from J, with 9 bases in between. Looked up from germline, CDR1 is SGHRS and CDR2 is YFSETQ. The CDR3 sequence is CASSLAAGYTEAFF. The CDR3 region has the DNA TGCGCCAGCAGCTTGGCCGCGGGGTACACTGAAGCTTTCTTT.

The rearrangement joins TRBV5-1 to TRBJ2-7, with 8 bases fitting TRBD1. Germline CDR1 is SGHRS and CDR2 is YFSETQ. V lost 0 bases, J lost 2 bases, and 4 bases stayed unmatched. The CDR3 is 15 residues long. CDR3: CASSLDGQGPYEQYF. CDR3 nucleotides: TGCGCCAGCAGCTTGGATGGACAGGGTCCCTACGAGCAGTACTTC.

The count of this clone is one. This chain joins TRBV5-1 and TRBJ2-3; a weak D match, TRBD2 (6 bases). CDR3 size: 18 residues. V dropped 4 bases and J dropped 0 bases, with 21 bases sitting between them. Per germline, CDR1 SGHRS and CDR2 YFSETQ. CDR3 region: CASSLGPPGGTSTDTQYF. CDR3 nucleotides: TGCGCCAGCAGCCTGGGACCCCCTGGCGGGACTAGCACAGATACGCAGTATTTT.

A single count supports this clone. The V call is TRBV28, the J call TRBJ2-7, with a possible D match to TRBD2 (5 bases). V was pared by 2 bases and J by 11 bases, with 22 bases between. This CDR3 contains 15 residues. The germline gives CDR1 MDHEN, CDR2 SYDVKM. The CDR3, as DNA: TGTGCCAGCAGTTTAAGGGAGTGGGCCGGTAAGGCGAAGTACTTC. Amino acids: CASSLREWAGKAKYF.

The chain uses TRBV14 and TRBJ2-5, with D maybe TRBD1 (5 bases). This CDR3 contains 17 residues. Trimming pared 3 bases from V and 0 bases from J, leaving 17 bases between. Per the germline V gene, CDR1 is SGHDN and CDR2 is FVKESK. This CDR3 reads CASSQGQFGEYQETQYF. CDR3 in DNA: TGTGCCAGCAGCCAGGGGCAGTTTGGGGAATACCAAGAGACCCAGTACTTC.

The V and J genes are TRBV2 and TRBJ2-1; perhaps TRBD2 as D (5 bases). V lost 4 bases and J 5 bases, leaving 15 bases between the germline ends. Germline V CDR1 and CDR2: SNHLY, FYNNEI. CDR3 length: 15 residues. CDR3 residues: CASSVAGVGNNEQFF. For the CDR3, the DNA is TGTGCCAGCAGTGTCGCGGGTGTAGGTAACAATGAGCAGTTCTTC.

The count of this clone is one. The chain is built from TRBV2 and TRBJ2-3; D is ambiguous. From germline, CDR1 is SNHLY and CDR2 FYNNEI. V was cut by 6 bases and J by 2 bases, with 9 bases left in between. The length of the CDR3 is 13 residues. The CDR3 spells CASRSGTTDTQYF. CDR3 nucleotide sequence: TGTGCCAGCAGGTCGGGTACCACAGATACGCAGTATTTT. Supplemented by reference TRBV2 and TRBJ2-3, the full variable domain reads EPEVTQTPSHQVTQMGQEVILRCVPISNHLYFYWYRQILGQKVEFLVSFYNNEISEKSEIFDDQFSVERPDGSNFTLKIRSTKLEDSAMYFCASRSGTTDTQYFGPGTRLTVL.

J is TRBJ2-1 and V is TRBV11-3; TRBD2 matches 8 bases. Trimming at V came to 1 base and at J to 2 bases, leaving 1 base not matched to a gene. Germline assignment: CDR1 SGHNT and CDR2 YENEEA. There are 15 residues in the CDR3. In DNA, the CDR3 is TGTGCCAGCAGCTTAGCGGGAGGGGCCTACAATGAGCAGTTCTTC. Its translation is CASSLAGGAYNEQFF.

The CDR3 sequence is CASSETVQNTEAFF. In DNA form, the CDR3 reads TGCGCCAGCAGCGAGACAGTACAGAACACTGAAGCTTTCTTT. The genes are TRBV5-1 and TRBJ1-1; possibly TRBD1 for D (5 bases). Trimming cost V 4 bases and J 1 base, with 11 bases left between them. The CDR3 is 14 amino acids. Germline CDR1 reads SGHRS; CDR2 reads YFSETQ.

Remarks on this clone: Relative to the germline gene, one junction end is altered; a read error may explain this. The chain is built from TRBV7-9 and TRBJ1-1; D remains unclear. The CDR3 runs 13 residues. Germline V gene lookup returns CDR1 SEHNR and CDR2 FQNEAQ (reference sequence). Written as DNA, the CDR3 is TGTTCCAGCAGCTCTGTGAGGGATGGTGAAGCTTTCTTT. Its translation is CSSSSVRDGEAFF.

The V call is TRBV6-1, the J call TRBJ2-1; possible D gene TRBD2, 6 bases. Germline V lookup: CDR1 MNHNS, CDR2 SASEGT. The V end was cut by 5 bases, the J end by 8 bases, with 16 bases between. This CDR3 spans 14 amino acids. CDR3 protein: CASSPWEASYEQFF. The CDR3 region has the DNA TGTGCCAGCAGTCCGTGGGAGGCTTCCTATGAGCAGTTCTTC.

CDR3 sequence (DNA): TGTGCCAGCAGCTCGGACAGGGGTACAGATACGCAGTATTTT. Its translation is CASSSDRGTDTQYF. V is TRBV7-9 and J is TRBJ2-3; 9 bases match TRBD1. V was pared by 4 bases and J by 3 bases, with 2 bases of the junction left unmatched. Per the germline V gene, CDR1 is SEHNR and CDR2 is FQNEAQ (reference sequence). This CDR3 comprises 14 residues.

The chain links TRBV4-1 to TRBJ2-3; 8 nucleotides match TRBD2. Germline CDR1 and CDR2: MGHRA and YSYEKL. CDR3 size: 16 residues. V gave up 1 base and J gave up 1 base; unmatched junction bases: 4. This CDR3 is CASSQGELAGTDTQYF. The CDR3 DNA is TGCGCCAGCAGCCAAGGCGAACTAGCGGGCACAGATACGCAGTATTTT.

The genes are TRBV27 and TRBJ1-1; 10 bases align to TRBD1. The CDR3 runs 15 residues. CDR1 and CDR2 from the germline V gene are MNHEY and SMNVEV (reference sequence). V gave up 5 bases and J gave up 4 bases; unmatched junction bases: 7. The CDR3 here is CASSRQGAMGTEAFF. The CDR3 region has the DNA TGTGCCAGCAGTAGACAGGGGGCAATGGGCACTGAAGCTTTCTTT.

The rearrangement links TRBV7-9 to TRBJ1-1; the D is unclear. Germline CDR1 reads SEHNR; CDR2 reads FQNEAQ (reference sequence). Trimming removed 4 bases at V and 3 bases at J, with 15 bases between. CDR3 length: 15 amino acids. CDR3 sequence: CASSSRGGWDTEAFF. CDR3 DNA: TGTGCCAGCAGCTCACGGGGAGGGTGGGACACTGAAGCTTTCTTT.

As DNA, the CDR3 is TGTGCCAGCAGCGGAGCCCAGCAGTATTTT. Translated: CASSGAQQYF. The chain employs TRBV9 and TRBJ2-3; D unresolved. Trimming took off 3 bases at V and 11 bases at J, with 7 bases between the two ends. The CDR3 is 10 amino acids. Per the germline V gene, CDR1 is SGDLS and CDR2 is YYNGEE.

This clone was counted once. The chain has TRBV4-1 and TRBJ2-7, with D tentatively TRBD1 (6 bases). Trimming removed 0 bases from V and 4 bases from J, with 13 bases in between. The CDR3 loop spans 15 amino acids. Germline CDR1 and CDR2: MGHRA and YSYEKL. This CDR3 is CASSQDEAGVYEQYF. CDR3 nucleotides: TGCGCCAGCAGCCAAGATGAGGCAGGGGTTTACGAGCAGTACTTC.

In the case of this clone: At one boundary the junction diverges from the germline segment, which might be a read error. The V call is TRBV6-5, the J call TRBJ1-6, with TRBD1 matching over 7 bases. Germline lookup yields CDR1 MNHEY and CDR2 SVGAGI. The CDR3 is 15 amino acids. This chain's CDR3 is CAGRHPGQSNSPLHF. The CDR3 DNA sequence: TGTGCCGGCAGACACCCGGGACAGAGTAATTCACCCCTCCACTTT.

The rearrangement uses TRBV25-1 and TRBJ2-1; D possibly corresponds to TRBD2 (6 bases). Germline V gene lookup returns CDR1 MGHDK and CDR2 SYGVNS. V was shortened by 4 bases and J by 6 bases, with 7 bases between the two germline ends. CDR3 length: 12 amino acids. CDR3 residues: CASSGRGNEQFF. The CDR3 region has the DNA TGTGCCAGCAGTGGGAGGGGCAATGAGCAGTTCTTC.

V usage is TRBV28 and J usage is TRBJ2-5, with TRBD1 identical over 8 bases. The J segment lost 8 bases and the V segment lost 3 bases, leaving 8 bases of the junction unmatched. The germline CDR1 and CDR2 sequences are MDHEN and SYDVKM. CDR3 size: 14 residues. CDR3 coding DNA: TGTGCCAGCAGTTTTGATCGGGACAGGTCCACCCAGTACTTC. Translating gives CASSFDRDRSTQYF.